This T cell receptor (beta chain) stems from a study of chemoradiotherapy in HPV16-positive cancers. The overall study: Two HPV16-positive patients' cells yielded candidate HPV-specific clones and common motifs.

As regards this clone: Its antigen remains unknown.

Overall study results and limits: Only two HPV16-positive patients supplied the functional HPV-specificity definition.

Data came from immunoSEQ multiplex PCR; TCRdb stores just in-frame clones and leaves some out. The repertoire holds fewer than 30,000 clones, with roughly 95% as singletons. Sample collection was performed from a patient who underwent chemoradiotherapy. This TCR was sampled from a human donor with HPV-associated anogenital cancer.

Here the CDR3 reads CASSSLGQGARNEQFF. The DNA of the CDR3 is TGTGCCAGCAGTTCCCTGGGACAGGGGGCGAGGAATGAGCAGTTCTTC. V usage is TRBV7-9 and J usage is TRBJ2-1; the match to TRBD1 covers 12 bases. This CDR3 region has 16 residues. Germline CDR1 reads SEHNR; CDR2 reads FQNEAQ (reference sequence). The ends lost 6 bases at V and 7 bases at J; junction bases unmatched: 10.